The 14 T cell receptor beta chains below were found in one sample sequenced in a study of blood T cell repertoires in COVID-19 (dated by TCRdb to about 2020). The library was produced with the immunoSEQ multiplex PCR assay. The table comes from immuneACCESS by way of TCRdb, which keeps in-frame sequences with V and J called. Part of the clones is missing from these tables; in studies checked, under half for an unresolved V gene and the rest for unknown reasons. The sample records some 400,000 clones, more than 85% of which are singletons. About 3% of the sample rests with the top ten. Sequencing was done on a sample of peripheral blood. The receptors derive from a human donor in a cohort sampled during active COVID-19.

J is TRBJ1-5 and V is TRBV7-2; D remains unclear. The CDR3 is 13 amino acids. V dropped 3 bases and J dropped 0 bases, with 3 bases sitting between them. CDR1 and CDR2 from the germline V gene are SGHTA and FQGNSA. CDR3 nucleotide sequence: TGTGCCAGCAGCTTTTATAGCAATCAGCCCCAGCATTTT. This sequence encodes CASSFYSNQPQHF.

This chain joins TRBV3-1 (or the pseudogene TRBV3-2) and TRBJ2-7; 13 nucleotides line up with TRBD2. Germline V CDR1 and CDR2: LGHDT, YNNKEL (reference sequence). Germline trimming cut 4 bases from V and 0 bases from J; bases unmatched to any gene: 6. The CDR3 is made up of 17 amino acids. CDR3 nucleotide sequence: TGTGCCAGCAGCCCCACCGGGACTAGCGGGGTCTCCTACGAGCAGTACTTC. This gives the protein CASSPTGTSGVSYEQYF.

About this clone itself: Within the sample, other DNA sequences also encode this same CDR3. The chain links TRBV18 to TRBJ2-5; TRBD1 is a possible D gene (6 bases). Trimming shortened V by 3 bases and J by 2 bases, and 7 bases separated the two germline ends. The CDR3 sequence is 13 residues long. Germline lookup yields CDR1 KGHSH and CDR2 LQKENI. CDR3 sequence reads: CASSPGQQETQYF. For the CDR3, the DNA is TGTGCCAGCTCACCTGGACAGCAAGAGACCCAGTACTTC. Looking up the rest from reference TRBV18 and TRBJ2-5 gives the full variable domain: NAGVMQNPRHLVRRRGQEARLRCSPMKGHSHVYWYRQLPEEGLKFMVYLQKENIIDESGMPKERFSAEFPKEGPSILRIQQVVRGDSAAYFCASSPGQQETQYFGPGTRLLVL.

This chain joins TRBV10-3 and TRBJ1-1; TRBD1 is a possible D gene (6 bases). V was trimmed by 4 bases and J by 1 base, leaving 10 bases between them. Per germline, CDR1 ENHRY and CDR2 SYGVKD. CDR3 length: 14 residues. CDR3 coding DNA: TGTGCCATCAGTGGGGACACGCAGAACACTGAAGCTTTCTTT. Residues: CAISGDTQNTEAFF.

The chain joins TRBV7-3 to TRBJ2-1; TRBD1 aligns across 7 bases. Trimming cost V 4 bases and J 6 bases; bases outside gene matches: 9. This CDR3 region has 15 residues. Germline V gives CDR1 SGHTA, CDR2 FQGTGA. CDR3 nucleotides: TGTGCCAGCAGCTCGACAGGGTCCGTATCCAATGAGCAGTTCTTC. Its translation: CASSSTGSVSNEQFF.

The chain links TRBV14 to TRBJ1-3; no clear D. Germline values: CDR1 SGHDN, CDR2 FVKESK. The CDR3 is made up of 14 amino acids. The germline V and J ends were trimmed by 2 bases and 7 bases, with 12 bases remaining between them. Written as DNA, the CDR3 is TGTGCCAGCAGCCAATTTTCCCGAGGTAACACCATATATTTT. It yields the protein CASSQFSRGNTIYF.

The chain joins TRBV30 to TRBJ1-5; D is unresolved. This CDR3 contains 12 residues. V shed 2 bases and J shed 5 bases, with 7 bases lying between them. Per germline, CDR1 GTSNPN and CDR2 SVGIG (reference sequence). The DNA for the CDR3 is TGTGCCTGGAGTTTCAGCGATCAGCCCCAGCATTTT. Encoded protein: CAWSFSDQPQHF.

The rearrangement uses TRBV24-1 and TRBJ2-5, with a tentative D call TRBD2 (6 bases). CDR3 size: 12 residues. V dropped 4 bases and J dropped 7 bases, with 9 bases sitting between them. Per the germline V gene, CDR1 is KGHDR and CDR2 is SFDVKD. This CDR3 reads CATSDLGGTQYF. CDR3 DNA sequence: TGTGCCACCAGTGACCTCGGGGGGACCCAGTACTTC.

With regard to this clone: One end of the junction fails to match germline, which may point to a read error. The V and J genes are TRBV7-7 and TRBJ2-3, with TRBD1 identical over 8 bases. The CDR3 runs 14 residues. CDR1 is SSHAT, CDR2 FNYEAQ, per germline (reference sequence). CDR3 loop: CASSRDRGSDTQYF. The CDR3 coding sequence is TGTGCTAGCAGCCGAGACAGGGGTTCAGATACGCAGTATTTT.

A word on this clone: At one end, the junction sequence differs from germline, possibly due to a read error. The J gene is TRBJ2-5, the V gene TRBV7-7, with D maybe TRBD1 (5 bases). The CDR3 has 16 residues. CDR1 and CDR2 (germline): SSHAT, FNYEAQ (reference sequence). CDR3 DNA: TGTGCTAGCAGCTTAGACCTGGTGACAGTCGGGGAGACCCAGTACTTC. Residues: CASSLDLVTVGETQYF.

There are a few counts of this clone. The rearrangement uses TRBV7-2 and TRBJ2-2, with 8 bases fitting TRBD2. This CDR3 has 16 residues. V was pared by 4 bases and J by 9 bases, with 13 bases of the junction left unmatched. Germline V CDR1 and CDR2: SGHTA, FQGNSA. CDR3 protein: CASSSGGSGGRRELFF. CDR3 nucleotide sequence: TGTGCCAGCAGCTCTGGTGGGAGCGGGGGAAGGAGGGAGCTGTTTTTT.

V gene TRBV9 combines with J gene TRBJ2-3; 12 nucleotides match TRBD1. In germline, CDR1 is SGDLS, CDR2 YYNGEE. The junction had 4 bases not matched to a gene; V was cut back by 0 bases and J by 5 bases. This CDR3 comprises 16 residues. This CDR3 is CASSVGDRGRGDTQYF. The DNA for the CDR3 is TGTGCCAGCAGCGTAGGGGACAGGGGGCGCGGAGATACGCAGTATTTT.

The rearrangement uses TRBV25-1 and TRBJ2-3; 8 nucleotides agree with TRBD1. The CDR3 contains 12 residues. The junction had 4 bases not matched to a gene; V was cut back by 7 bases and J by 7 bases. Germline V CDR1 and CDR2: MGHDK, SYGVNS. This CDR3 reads CASTDRGNTQYF. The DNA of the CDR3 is TGTGCCAGCACCGACAGGGGAAATACGCAGTATTTT.

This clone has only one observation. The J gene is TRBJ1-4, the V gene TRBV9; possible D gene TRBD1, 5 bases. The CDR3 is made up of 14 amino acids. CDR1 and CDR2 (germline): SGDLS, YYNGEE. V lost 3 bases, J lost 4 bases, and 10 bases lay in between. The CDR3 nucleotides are TGTGCCAGCAGCGCGGGGACTTATAATGAAAAACTGTTTTTT. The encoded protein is CASSAGTYNEKLFF. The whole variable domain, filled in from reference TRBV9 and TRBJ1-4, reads DSGVTQTPKHLITATGQRVTLRCSPRSGDLSVYWYQQSLDQGLQFLIQYYNGEERAKGNILERFSAQQFPDLHSELNLSSLELGDSALYFCASSAGTYNEKLFFGSGTQLSVL.